These T cell receptor beta chains were read from a single sample in a study of blood T cell repertoires in COVID-19. Sequencing was performed with immunoSEQ multiplex PCR; in TCRdb, only in-frame clones are kept and a portion is missing. The sample consists of around 200,000 clones, approximately 84% of them appearing once. Input material: peripheral blood. The receptors were sampled from a man in his forties or fifties with active or convalescent COVID-19. CDR3s include the opening cysteine and the closing phenylalanine or tryptophan. D genes are given only for firm matches. Not all rows give a size; the values are once, few, many and, for expanded clones, a class.

j_call clone_size v_call d_call cdr3_nt cdr3_aa
TRBJ1-5 . TRBV28 . TGTGCCAGCAGTTTAGGGGAGGGGGGTGGACATTTT CASSLGEGGGHF
TRBJ1-2 . TRBV9 TRBD1 TGTGCCAGCAGCGAAACAGGGGGCGTCAACTATGGCTACACCTTC CASSETGGVNYGYTF
TRBJ1-4 . TRBV4-3 . TGCGCCAGCAGCCAAGACAGTCATGGGGGGAACAAGGAAAAACTGTTTTTT CASSQDSHGGNKEKLFF
TRBJ2-1 few TRBV2 TRBD2 TGTGCCGTGGGGAGGGATAACGAGCAGTTCTTC CAVGRDNEQFF
TRBJ1-4 . TRBV4-1 . TGCGCCAGCAGCCCCGCGGAGGGAAGAACTAATTCAACTAATGAAAAACTGTTTTTT CASSPAEGRTNSTNEKLFF
TRBJ1-1 . TRBV28 . TGTGCCAGCAGTTTCCTGACACCTAACACTGAAGCTTTCTTT CASSFLTPNTEAFF
TRBJ2-2 . TRBV19 . TGTGCCAGCTCGACAGCGCACACCGGGGAGCTGTTTTTT CASSTAHTGELFF
TRBJ1-1 . TRBV6-5 TRBD1 TGTGCCAGCGTCCCGGGACAGGGGGCGAACACTGAAGCTTTCTTT CASVPGQGANTEAFF
TRBJ1-4 . TRBV24-1 TRBD1 TGTGCCACCAGTGATCTCCGGGACAGGGGGCATGAAAAACTGTTTTTT CATSDLRDRGHEKLFF
TRBJ2-1 . TRBV24-1 TRBD2 TGTGCCACCAGTGATTTGCGCGGGGGGGCCCTGGGTGAGCAGTTCTTC CATSDLRGGALGEQFF
TRBJ2-2 . TRBV5-1 TRBD2 TGCGCCAGCAGCTTGGCCCCGGGACTAGCGGGGGTTTTGAGGAACACCGGGGAGCTGTTTTTT CASSLAPGLAGVLRNTGELFF
TRBJ1-1 once TRBV7-9 . TGTGCCAGTTCCCCAGGGGCGCCGTACACTGAAGCTTTCTTT CASSPGAPYTEAFF
TRBJ1-5 . TRBV4-3 . TGCGCCAGCAGCCAAGACCTGGGGGGTCATCAGCCCCAGCATTTT CASSQDLGGHQPQHF
TRBJ2-5 . TRBV29-1 TRBD2 TGCAGCGTTGAAGATCTTGGGACTACTCAAGAGACCCAGTACTTC CSVEDLGTTQETQYF
TRBJ1-3 . TRBV5-5 . TGTGCCAGCAGCATGGGGACTGCTGGAAACACCATATATTTT CASSMGTAGNTIYF
TRBJ2-1 . TRBV5-1 . TGCGCCAGCAGCTTGGGTGGGAGATACAATGAGCAGTTCTTC CASSLGGRYNEQFF
TRBJ1-1 few TRBV7-9 . TGTGCCAGCAGCAGTTCGAATACAGGGATGCGGAACACTGAAGCTTTCTTT CASSSSNTGMRNTEAFF
TRBJ1-4 . TRBV2 TRBD1 TGTGCCAGCAGAGCCCCGAGGGGACAGGGGGAAAAACTGTTTTTT CASRAPRGQGEKLFF
TRBJ2-2 few TRBV7-3 TRBD1 TGTGCCAGCAGCTTAAAAGGTCTCTTTGCAACAGGGGGAAACGGGGAGCTGTTTTTT CASSLKGLFATGGNGELFF
TRBJ2-3 . TRBV9 . TGTGCCAGCAGCGTCGGGTTCGCAGAGACAGATACGCAGTATTTT CASSVGFAETDTQYF
TRBJ2-5 . TRBV11-1 TRBD1 TGTGCCAGCAGCATGGGACAGGGATCGGACCAAGAGACCCAGTACTTC CASSMGQGSDQETQYF
TRBJ2-6 . TRBV11-2 . TGTGCCAGCAGCCCCCTGAGGGTCGGGCCCTCTGGGGCCAACGTCCTGACTTTC CASSPLRVGPSGANVLTF
TRBJ1-4 few TRBV5-4 . TGTGCCAGCAGCGATAGATATGATGGTGAAAAACTGTTTTTT CASSDRYDGEKLFF
TRBJ1-5 few TRBV7-9 TRBD1 TGTGCCAGCAGCTTAGCACGGACAGGGGCACAGCCCCAGCATTTT CASSLARTGAQPQHF
TRBJ2-1 . TRBV5-1 . TGCGCCAGCAGCCCGGACACGTACAATGAGCAGTTCTTC CASSPDTYNEQFF
TRBJ1-2 . TRBV2 . TGTGCCAGTCAGGGATACGGAAACTATGGCTACACCTTC CASQGYGNYGYTF
TRBJ1-4 . TRBV30 . TGTGCCTGGAGTGCAGGCAGGGTTAATGAAAAACTGTTTTTT CAWSAGRVNEKLFF